The 23 T cell receptor beta chains listed next were all sequenced from one sample in a study of T cell clones after liver transplantation. Produced via immunoSEQ multiplex PCR; TCRdb's table is partial and in-frame only. The data show some 80,000 clones, 80% to 85% seen once. The specimen was CD4+ T cells from blood, collected 48 months after liver transplant. All receptors derive from a human patient who received a liver transplant. Some T cells may arise from the graft donor.

This chain connects TRBV4-1 to TRBJ1-1, with 10 bases aligning to TRBD1. The ends lost 4 bases at V and 6 bases at J; junction bases unmatched: 11. Germline V gene sequence: CDR1 MGHRA, CDR2 YSYEKL. The CDR3 covers 16 residues. CDR3: CASSRQGARDSSEAFF. The CDR3 DNA reads TGCGCCAGCAGCCGACAGGGGGCGCGGGATAGTTCTGAAGCTTTCTTT.

This chain uses TRBV2 with TRBJ1-1, with 10 positions matching TRBD1. The CDR3 contains 17 residues. Germline loops: CDR1 SNHLY, CDR2 FYNNEI. V gave up 4 bases and J gave up 1 base; unmatched junction bases: 9. This CDR3 is CASSAPGTGVGNTEAFF. The DNA for the CDR3 is TGTGCCAGCAGTGCTCCCGGGACAGGGGTCGGGAACACTGAAGCTTTCTTT.

The chain is built from TRBV2 and TRBJ1-1; no clear D gene. V lost 1 base and J lost 11, with 5 bases in between. Germline V gene data show CDR1 as SNHLY and CDR2 as FYNNEI. The CDR3 runs 10 residues. Here the CDR3 reads CASSEVVAFF. The CDR3 region has the DNA TGTGCCAGCAGTGAAGTGGTTGCTTTCTTT.

The CDR3 DNA reads TGTGCCAGCAGCTTAGCGAGCCGGGGGCGCCCGCAGTACTTC. Translating it yields CASSLASRGRPQYF. V and J are TRBV7-2 and TRBJ2-7, with D perhaps being TRBD1 or TRBD2 (6 bases each). CDR1 and CDR2 from the germline V gene are SGHTA and FQGNSA. Trimming shortened V by 0 bases and J by 9 bases, and 15 bases separated the two germline ends. The CDR3 runs to 14 residues.

V is TRBV7-2 and J is TRBJ2-6, with no clear D. CDR3 size: 16 residues. Germline CDR1 SGHTA, CDR2 FQGNSA. Between the trimmed V and J ends, which lost 2 bases and 0 bases, there was a span of 8 bases. CDR3 nucleotides: TGTGCCAGCAGCTTAAGTACCCTCTCTGGGGCCAACGTCCTGACTTTC. This gives the protein CASSLSTLSGANVLTF.

The rearrangement joins TRBV28 to TRBJ2-4, with a weak D call TRBD1 (6 bases). Germline CDR1 and CDR2: MDHEN and SYDVKM. Trimming shortened V by 8 bases and J by 0 bases, and 17 bases separated the two germline ends. The CDR3 loop spans 16 amino acids. CDR3 sequence reads: CASSGTNPLAKNIQYF. The CDR3 DNA reads as TGTGCCAGCTCCGGGACAAATCCACTAGCCAAAAACATTCAGTACTTC. Together with reference TRBV28 and TRBJ2-4, the CDR3 gives the full variable domain: DVKVTQSSRYLVKRTGEKVFLECVQDMDHENMFWYRQDPGLGLRLIYFSYDVKMKEKGDIPEGYSVSREKKERFSLILESASTNQTSMYLCASSGTNPLAKNIQYFGAGTRLSVL.

This clone was detected only once. The genes are TRBV14 and TRBJ1-1, with 7 bases fitting TRBD1. The CDR3 is 15 amino acids. With 4 bases clipped from V and 6 bases from J, the junction kept 11 bases outside the gene matches. CDR1 is SGHDN and CDR2 is FVKESK in the germline V gene. CDR3 bases: TGTGCCAGCAGCCTCGGGGAGGGGGCGACCTCTGAAGCTTTCTTT. This sequence encodes CASSLGEGATSEAFF.

This chain connects TRBV5-1 to TRBJ1-2; TRBD1 is a possible D gene (6 bases). This CDR3 has 14 amino acids. Germline V gene sequence: CDR1 SGHRS, CDR2 YFSETQ. Trimming shortened V by 4 bases and J by 8 bases, and 18 bases separated the two germline ends. Here the CDR3 reads CASSTSGEFGGYTF. As DNA, the CDR3 is TGCGCCAGCAGCACCTCAGGGGAGTTCGGAGGCTACACCTTC.

The J gene is TRBJ1-1, the V gene TRBV19, with D unclear. The CDR3 runs to 12 residues. From germline, CDR1 is LNHDA and CDR2 SQIVND (reference sequence). Trimming removed 6 bases at V and 4 bases at J, with 9 bases between. The CDR3 nucleotides read TGTGCCAGTAGAGCTGGGAGCACTGAAGCTTTCTTT. As protein: CASRAGSTEAFF.

This sequence joins TRBV4-1 and TRBJ2-5; D is undetermined. Germline V gene data show CDR1 as MGHRA and CDR2 as YSYEKL. This CDR3 contains 14 residues. Trimming left V 2 bases short and J 3 bases short, with 10 bases between. The CDR3 DNA sequence: TGCGCCAGCAGCCAATTAGCACAGAAAGAGACCCAGTACTTC. It specifies CASSQLAQKETQYF.

The chain links TRBV7-9 to TRBJ2-7; possibly TRBD1 for D (6 bases). The CDR3 totals 12 residues. Germline values: CDR1 SEHNR, CDR2 FQNEAQ (reference sequence). The ends were cut back, 5 bases at V and 7 bases at J, with 12 bases in the middle. The CDR3 DNA sequence: TGTGCCAGCAGCCGGACAGTTCCTGAGCAGTACTTC. This encodes CASSRTVPEQYF.

V gene TRBV28 combines with J gene TRBJ2-7; a possible D gene is TRBD1 (5 bases). The CDR3 has 14 residues. V was pared by 4 bases and J by 4 bases, with 14 bases between. Germline values: CDR1 MDHEN, CDR2 SYDVKM. In nucleotides, the CDR3 is TGTGCCAGCAGTTCTTCCACGACAGTTTACGAGCAGTACTTC. Its translation is CASSSSTTVYEQYF.

In nucleotides, the CDR3 is TGCGCCAGCAGCTTGGCCGTAGTTTCTAGCGGGAACACCGGGGAGCTGTTTTTT. Translation: CASSLAVVSSGNTGELFF. This chain connects TRBV5-1 to TRBJ2-2; TRBD2 matches at 7 bases. CDR3 length: 18 residues. Trimming cost V 0 bases and J 1 base; bases outside gene matches: 9. CDR1 and CDR2 (germline): SGHRS, YFSETQ.

The genes are TRBV9 and TRBJ2-7; D is unresolved. Trimming removed 4 bases from V and 2 bases from J, with 10 bases in between. The germline V gene encodes CDR1 SGDLS and CDR2 YYNGEE. This CDR3 contains 13 residues. The CDR3 reads CASSSDLAYEQYF. The CDR3 nucleotides read TGTGCCAGCAGCTCAGATCTTGCCTACGAGCAGTACTTC.

The rearrangement joins TRBV6-5 to TRBJ2-2; no clear D gene. V was shortened by 6 bases and J by 2 bases, with 13 bases between the two germline ends. This CDR3 contains 15 residues. The germline gives CDR1 MNHEY, CDR2 SVGAGI. CDR3 amino acids: CASRARLENTGELFF. The CDR3 nucleotides read TGTGCCAGCAGAGCCCGCCTAGAAAACACCGGGGAGCTGTTTTTT.

The DNA for the CDR3 is TGTGCCAGCAGCCCAAACGCTAGGGGGGTTGGCGACGAGCAGTACTTC. It yields the protein CASSPNARGVGDEQYF. The chain combines TRBV7-2 with TRBJ2-7; possibly TRBD1 or TRBD2 for D (6 bases each). The V and J ends lost 5 bases and 5 bases respectively, with 22 bases between them. The V gene's germline CDR1 is SGHTA and CDR2 FQGNSA. This CDR3 comprises 16 residues.

The J gene is TRBJ1-2, the V gene TRBV28, with 8 bases fitting TRBD1. Germline values: CDR1 MDHEN, CDR2 SYDVKM. Trimming took 5 bases from V and 6 from J; bases not matched to a gene: 11. The CDR3 sequence is 15 residues long. CDR3 DNA sequence: TGTGCCAGCAGTCCCCCGACAGGGGAGGCGAATGGCTACACCTTC. It encodes CASSPPTGEANGYTF.

This clone showed up just a few times. V and J are TRBV5-1 and TRBJ2-3, with TRBD1 matching 10 bases. This CDR3 is 14 amino acids long. The trim removed 6 bases at V and 5 bases at J, leaving 6 bases unmatched. Germline values: CDR1 SGHRS, CDR2 YFSETQ. CDR3 DNA: TGCGCCAGCAAGACAGGGGGCGCGAAAGATACGCAGTATTTT. Translated: CASKTGGAKDTQYF.

The chain has TRBV5-1 and TRBJ2-5, with D maybe TRBD1 (6 bases). V lost 3 bases to trimming and J lost 4 bases, with 13 bases between them. Germline-derived CDR1 and CDR2 are SGHRS and YFSETQ. The CDR3 is 14 amino acids. The chain's CDR3 is CASSWTEILETQYF. CDR3 bases: TGCGCCAGCAGCTGGACAGAGATTCTAGAGACCCAGTACTTC. Filled out from reference TRBV5-1 and TRBJ2-5, the complete variable domain reads KAGVTQTPRYLIKTRGQQVTLSCSPISGHRSVSWYQQTPGQGLQFLFEYFSETQRNKGNFPGRFSGRQFSNSRSEMNVSTLELGDSALYLCASSWTEILETQYFGPGTRLLVL.

This chain links TRBV7-6 with TRBJ2-7; 7 nucleotides agree with TRBD2. Germline loops: CDR1 SGHVS, CDR2 FNYEAQ. CDR3 length: 16 amino acids. J lost 1 base, V lost 3 bases, and 9 bases had no gene match. The CDR3 bases are TGTGCCAGCAGCTTGAGGCCCCTAGCGGAGTCCTACGAGCAGTACTTC. Its translation is CASSLRPLAESYEQYF.

The chain has TRBV11-3 and TRBJ2-7; D is unresolved. CDR1 is SGHNT, CDR2 YENEEA, per germline. V was trimmed by 3 bases and J by 4 bases, leaving 10 bases between them. There are 13 residues in the CDR3. The CDR3: CASSFEVNYEQYF. The CDR3 region has the DNA TGTGCCAGCAGCTTTGAGGTTAATTACGAGCAGTACTTC. The full variable domain, in which reference TRBV11-3 and TRBJ2-7 provide the parts outside the CDR3, is EAGVVQSPRYKIIEKKQPVAFWCNPISGHNTLYWYLQNLGQGPELLIRYENEEAVDDSQLPKDRFSAERLKGVDSTLKIQPAELGDSAVYLCASSFEVNYEQYFGPGTRLTVT.

This chain connects TRBV19 to TRBJ2-5; 7 bases are shared with TRBD1. Trimming at V came to 4 bases and at J to 5 bases, leaving 4 bases not matched to a gene. Germline-derived CDR1 and CDR2 are LNHDA and SQIVND (reference sequence). The CDR3 covers 13 residues. CDR3 sequence (DNA): TGTGCCAGTAGTAGACAGGGAATCGAGACCCAGTACTTC. This encodes CASSRQGIETQYF. The full variable domain, its missing parts supplied by reference TRBV19 and TRBJ2-5, is DGGITQSPKYLFRKEGQNVTLSCEQNLNHDAMYWYRQDPGQGLRLIYYSQIVNDFQKGDIAEGYSVSREKKESFPLTVTSAQKNPTAFYLCASSRQGIETQYFGPGTRLLVL.

V gene TRBV5-4 combines with J gene TRBJ2-7; D may be TRBD1 or TRBD2 (5 bases each). The CDR3 has 12 amino acids. The germline V and J ends were trimmed by 3 bases and 6 bases, with 10 bases remaining between them. Germline CDR1 reads SGHNT; CDR2 reads YYREEE (reference sequence). The CDR3 loop reads CASSSGTAEQYF. CDR3 DNA: TGTGCCAGCAGCTCCGGGACCGCCGAGCAGTACTTC.